One sample yielded the 31 T cell receptor beta chains listed below, sequenced in a study of shared clonotypes between healthy human individuals. Sequencing used immunoSEQ multiplex PCR; TCRdb keeps in-frame clones, though not all of them. Of about 380,000 clones listed, about 96% were seen once; the top ten hold about 0.32%. Sequenced input: memory CD8+ T cells sorted from blood. Described subset: CD45RO+ cells pooled with CCR7-negative TemRA cells. The receptors here all came from a man under 40 in good health.

V is TRBV5-5 and J is TRBJ2-2; D ambiguous. Trimming left V 0 bases short and J 0 bases short, with 3 bases between. The CDR3 loop spans 14 amino acids. Germline V gene data show CDR1 as SGHKS and CDR2 as YYEKEE (reference sequence). CDR3 in amino acids: CASSLGSNTGELFF. In DNA, the CDR3 is TGTGCCAGCAGCTTGGGCTCGAACACCGGGGAGCTGTTTTTT.

This chain links TRBV18 with TRBJ1-1; D is unclear. Germline CDR1 and CDR2: KGHSH and LQKENI. Trimming cost V 6 bases and J 1 base, with 9 bases left between them. The length of the CDR3 is 13 residues. CDR3 loop: CASSLLENTEAFF. Here the CDR3 DNA reads TGTGCCAGCTCCCTGCTAGAGAACACTGAAGCTTTCTTT.

V is TRBV28 and J is TRBJ2-1; 7 bases align to TRBD2. The J segment lost 5 bases and the V segment lost 2 bases, leaving 12 bases of the junction unmatched. Germline assignment: CDR1 MDHEN and CDR2 SYDVKM. CDR3 size: 17 residues. The CDR3 loop reads CASSLPPPGLSHNEQFF. The CDR3 nucleotides are TGTGCCAGCAGTTTACCCCCCCCGGGACTATCCCACAATGAGCAGTTCTTC.

The J gene is TRBJ1-2, the V gene TRBV25-1; D is undetermined. Germline V gene sequence: CDR1 MGHDK, CDR2 SYGVNS. V lost 4 bases, J lost 5 bases, and 14 bases lay in between. This CDR3 has 14 residues. CDR3 region: CASSGRVFPYGYTF. Here the CDR3 DNA reads TGTGCCAGCAGTGGCCGGGTCTTCCCTTATGGCTACACCTTC.

This clone was detected only once. The chain links TRBV10-3 to TRBJ2-3; 10 positions match TRBD2. Germline loops: CDR1 ENHRY, CDR2 SYGVKD. V trimming: 6 bases; J trimming: 4 bases; junction bases outside the gene matches: 7. This CDR3 has 15 residues. In nucleotides, the CDR3 is TGTGCCATCAGAACTCGGCTAGCGGGAGCAGATACGCAGTATTTT. Translating gives CAIRTRLAGADTQYF.

The rearrangement links TRBV4-2 to TRBJ1-5, with a weak D call TRBD1 (5 bases). The CDR3 spans 19 residues. Germline V CDR1 and CDR2: LGHNA, YNFKEQ. Trimming took 7 bases from V and 2 from J, leaving 27 bases between them. CDR3 coding DNA: TGTGCCAGCATTACAAAGGGCGCAGGGAGGGTTGGGGGCAATCAGCCCCAGCATTTT. Its translation: CASITKGAGRVGGNQPQHF.

V usage is TRBV10-3 and J usage is TRBJ2-2; possibly TRBD1 for D (6 bases). The CDR3 loop spans 15 amino acids. CDR1 ENHRY and CDR2 SYGVKD come from the germline V gene. Trimming pared 4 bases from V and 4 bases from J, leaving 13 bases between. As DNA, the CDR3 is TGTGCCATCAGTGGGGGAACAGGGCGCACCGGGGAGCTGTTTTTT. This codes for CAISGGTGRTGELFF.

The chain combines TRBV12-2 with TRBJ2-7. TRBV12-2 is a documented pseudogene. The CDR3 has 15 amino acids. Here the CDR3 DNA reads TGTGCAAGTCGCTTCTACATCGAGATCTCCTACGAGCAGTACTTC. It encodes CASRFYIEISYEQYF.

Written as DNA, the CDR3 is TGCAGCGTTGAAGATCTAGGAGATAGCTACGAGCAGTACTTC. It translates to CSVEDLGDSYEQYF. The chain combines TRBV29-1 with TRBJ2-7; no reliable D call. This CDR3 region has 14 residues. V was shortened by 0 bases and J by 3 bases, with 12 bases between the two germline ends. Germline CDR1 SQVTM, CDR2 ANQGSEA.

The chain has TRBV6-1 and TRBJ1-1, with D unresolved. This CDR3 has 13 residues. CDR1 and CDR2 from the germline V gene are MNHNS and SASEGT. With 5 bases removed from V and 1 base from J, the gap between germline ends came to 8 bases. The CDR3: CASSQDGNTEAFF. CDR3 sequence (DNA): TGTGCCAGCAGTCAGGACGGGAACACTGAAGCTTTCTTT.

This sequence joins TRBV7-8 and TRBJ2-3, with 9 positions matching TRBD2. The CDR3 has 16 amino acids. V lost 7 bases to trimming and J lost 2 bases; unmatched junction nucleotides: 10. The germline V gene has CDR1 SGHVS and CDR2 FQNEAQ. The CDR3 coding sequence is TGTGCCAGCACCCCACAGGCGGGAGGGGCCACAGATACGCAGTATTTT. Amino acid sequence: CASTPQAGGATDTQYF. Supplemented by reference TRBV7-8 and TRBJ2-3, the full variable domain reads GAGVSQSPRYKVAKRGQDVALRCDPISGHVSLFWYQQALGQGPEFLTYFQNEAQLDKSGLPSDRFFAERPEGSVSTLKIQRTQQEDSAVYLCASTPQAGGATDTQYFGPGTRLTVL.

V and J are TRBV19 and TRBJ2-1; unclear D gene. CDR1 LNHDA and CDR2 SQIVND come from the germline V gene (reference sequence). The CDR3 is 12 amino acids. Trimming stripped 1 base from V and 6 bases from J, with 4 bases between. In DNA, the CDR3 is TGTGCCAGTAGTATAGGAGGCAATGAGCAGTTCTTC. This gives the protein CASSIGGNEQFF.

V gene TRBV7-5 combines with J gene TRBJ2-7; no check of the table's D call, TRBD1, against the DNA was made. TRBV7-5 is given as a pseudogene. The CDR3 spans 16 residues. The CDR3 reads CARSLPRQVRNYEQYF. CDR3 coding DNA: TGTGCCAGAAGCTTACCCCGACAGGTCCGCAACTACGAGCAGTACTTC.

The CDR3, as DNA: TGTGCCATCAGTGAGTCGGCATACAATGAGCAGTTCTTC. Its translation: CAISESAYNEQFF. The rearrangement links TRBV10-3 to TRBJ2-1, with D hard to call. The CDR3 sequence is 13 residues long. Germline-derived CDR1 and CDR2 are ENHRY and SYGVKD. Trimming took off 0 bases at V and 4 bases at J, with 4 bases between the two ends.

The rearrangement links TRBV2 to TRBJ1-1, with 9 bases identical to TRBD1. Trimming cost V 11 bases and J 6 bases; bases outside gene matches: 7. The CDR3 has 12 amino acids. Germline V CDR1 and CDR2: SNHLY, FYNNEI. The CDR3 spells CAGDRVSAEAFF. CDR3 nucleotide sequence: TGTGCCGGGGACAGGGTCAGTGCTGAAGCTTTCTTT.

This chain joins TRBV9 and TRBJ1-2; D is uncertain. V was trimmed by 4 bases and J by 5 bases, leaving 12 bases between them. Germline CDR1 is SGDLS and CDR2 is YYNGEE. This CDR3 contains 13 residues. DNA of the CDR3: TGTGCCAGCAGCCCCCGTTTTGCATATGGCTACACCTTC. This codes for CASSPRFAYGYTF.

The chain joins TRBV20-1 to TRBJ2-1; D remains unclear. V gave up 6 bases and J gave up 10 bases, with 13 bases separating them. CDR1 and CDR2 from the germline V gene are DFQATT and SNEGSKA (reference sequence). This CDR3 is 11 amino acids long. Here the CDR3 DNA reads TGCAGTGCCGTAGTGTTGGTGGAGCAGTTCTTC. This encodes CSAVVLVEQFF.

Written as DNA, the CDR3 is TGTGCCAGCAGTTACGTACAGGGGAACACCGGGGAGCTGTTTTTT. This sequence encodes CASSYVQGNTGELFF. The rearrangement links TRBV6-5 to TRBJ2-2; TRBD1 is a possible D gene (6 bases). CDR1 is MNHEY and CDR2 is SVGAGI in the germline V gene. The CDR3 is 15 amino acids. V gave up 2 bases and J gave up 1 base, with 8 bases separating them.

The rearrangement links TRBV11-2 to TRBJ2-1; perhaps TRBD2 as D (5 bases). This CDR3 region has 16 residues. V dropped 4 bases and J dropped 2 bases, with 15 bases sitting between them. Germline V gene data show CDR1 as SGHAT and CDR2 as FQNNGV. DNA of the CDR3: TGTGCCAGCAGCTCGCCCGAGGGAAAACCCTACAATGAGCAGTTCTTC. It specifies CASSSPEGKPYNEQFF. Variable domain in full (rest from reference TRBV11-2 and TRBJ2-1): EAGVAQSPRYKIIEKRQSVAFWCNPISGHATLYWYQQILGQGPKLLIQFQNNGVVDDSQLPKDRFSAERLKGVDSTLKIQPAKLEDSAVYLCASSSPEGKPYNEQFFGPGTRLTVL.

The chain has TRBV10-3 and TRBJ1-1; D gene uncertain. The CDR3 is made up of 13 amino acids. The germline V and J ends were trimmed by 3 bases and 4 bases, with 9 bases remaining between them. Germline CDR1 reads ENHRY; CDR2 reads SYGVKD. The CDR3 DNA reads TGTGCCATCAGTGAATCTGGTGTCACTGAAGCTTTCTTT. This gives the protein CAISESGVTEAFF.

V and J are TRBV28 and TRBJ1-1; D gene unclear. Germline V gene data show CDR1 as MDHEN and CDR2 as SYDVKM. The V gene lost 5 bases and the J gene lost 0 bases, with 7 bases spanning the gap. The CDR3 is 13 amino acids. CDR3 in amino acids: CASSTDLNTEAFF. The CDR3 nucleotides are TGTGCCAGCAGTACCGATCTGAACACTGAAGCTTTCTTT.

This chain uses TRBV7-2 with TRBJ2-5; 11 bases line up with TRBD2. The CDR3 contains 15 residues. Germline V gives CDR1 SGHTA, CDR2 FQGNSA. Trimming removed 2 bases from V and 4 bases from J; junction bases left unmatched: 3. The CDR3: CASSLTGLAVETQYF. The CDR3 DNA follows: TGTGCCAGCAGCTTAACGGGACTAGCGGTAGAGACCCAGTACTTC.

The chain recombines TRBV19 with TRBJ2-5; 8 nucleotides match TRBD2. Germline V lookup: CDR1 LNHDA, CDR2 SQIVND (reference sequence). Trimming took 0 bases from V and 5 from J; bases not matched to a gene: 2. This CDR3 has 14 amino acids. The CDR3 here is CASSIDSGGETQYF. DNA for the CDR3: TGTGCCAGTAGTATAGATTCGGGGGGGGAGACCCAGTACTTC.

The chain carries TRBV28 and TRBJ2-1, with 7 nucleotides matching TRBD2. After removal of 6 bases from V and 1 base from J, the junction contained 18 bases not matched to a gene. The CDR3 contains 19 residues. Germline CDR1 reads MDHEN; CDR2 reads SYDVKM. The CDR3 here is CASRRHRSSSGTSYNEQFF. CDR3 nucleotides: TGTGCCAGCAGGAGGCACAGAAGCTCTAGCGGAACGTCCTACAATGAGCAGTTCTTC.

J is TRBJ2-1 and V is TRBV11-2, with D maybe TRBD2 (5 bases). Germline-derived CDR1 and CDR2 are SGHAT and FQNNGV. This CDR3 comprises 14 residues. V lost 4 bases to trimming and J lost 9 bases, with 16 bases between them. The CDR3 loop is CASSSPRTRFEQFF. In DNA, the CDR3 is TGTGCCAGCAGCTCCCCACGCACTAGATTTGAGCAGTTCTTC.

V gene TRBV5-1 combines with J gene TRBJ2-5, with 8 bases aligning to TRBD1. Per the germline V gene, CDR1 is SGHRS and CDR2 is YFSETQ. With 3 bases clipped from V and 2 bases from J, the junction kept 9 bases outside the gene matches. The CDR3 contains 16 residues. The CDR3 is CASSSGVRGRQETQYF. As DNA, the CDR3 is TGCGCCAGCAGCTCTGGTGTCAGGGGGCGACAAGAGACCCAGTACTTC.

The CDR3 DNA reads TGCGCCAGCAGTGAGCCGGGACTAGCGGGAGTAACTGGGGCCAACGTCCTGACTTTC. Its translation: CASSEPGLAGVTGANVLTF. The V call is TRBV10-2, the J call TRBJ2-6; 14 bases map to TRBD2. Germline lookup yields CDR1 WSHSY and CDR2 SAAADI. V lost 2 bases to trimming and J lost 2 bases; unmatched junction nucleotides: 5. The CDR3 spans 19 residues.

This sequence joins TRBV30 and TRBJ1-1; no reliable D call. The germline CDR1 and CDR2 sequences are GTSNPN and SVGIG (reference sequence). The CDR3 length is 13 residues. Trimming took 3 bases from V and 1 from J, leaving 9 bases between them. The CDR3 DNA is TGTGCCTGGAGAAATCGCAGGAACACTGAAGCTTTCTTT. The encoded protein is CAWRNRRNTEAFF.

This clone showed up just once. Other nucleotide sequences from this sample produce the same CDR3. The chain joins TRBV6-1 to TRBJ1-1, with D maybe TRBD1 (5 bases). This CDR3 is built from 13 residues. Trimming took off 7 bases at V and 3 bases at J, with 12 bases between the two ends. Germline loops: CDR1 MNHNS, CDR2 SASEGT. Here the CDR3 reads CASTPVGDTEAFF. The DNA of the CDR3 is TGTGCCAGCACCCCGGTGGGGGACACTGAAGCTTTCTTT.

This chain connects TRBV5-1 to TRBJ1-1; TRBD1 matches 10 bases. V dropped 5 bases and J dropped 4; count of bases not matched to a gene: 5. The CDR3 length is 14 residues. In germline, CDR1 is SGHRS, CDR2 YFSETQ. The CDR3 here is CASRVDRGPTEAFF. DNA of the CDR3: TGCGCCAGCAGGGTCGACAGGGGGCCCACTGAAGCTTTCTTT.

Worth noting for this clone: Different DNA sequences within this sample yield the same CDR3. The chain employs TRBV28 and TRBJ1-5; D gene ambiguous. The CDR3 extends over 14 amino acids. CDR1 is MDHEN and CDR2 is SYDVKM in the germline V gene. The V end lost 6 bases, the J end lost 0 bases, and 9 bases lay between the germline ends. In nucleotides, the CDR3 is TGTGCCAGCAGCCTTCGGTATAGCAATCAGCCCCAGCATTTT. Translating gives CASSLRYSNQPQHF.